Listed below are T cell receptor beta chains from one sample, sequenced in a study of CD8+CD57+ T cells in acquired aplastic anemia. TCRdb passed the reads through MiXCR, listing each CDR3 protein once. The sample includes 400,000 to 450,000 distinct CDR3 sequences, 55% to 75% seen only once; the top ten take 3% to 4.5%. Material: sorted CD4+, CD8+, or CD8+CD57+ T cells (not recorded which) from PBMCs. The source of these receptors is a human donor in good health, serving as a control. The CDR3 runs from the conserved cysteine through the conserved F or W. D genes are given only for firm matches. Clone size is shown for a subset of rows, as once, few, many or a class of expanded clone.

TRBJ2-5,.,15,.,TRBV9,CASSVEGLSSGNKYF,TGTGCCAGCAGCGTAGAAGGCCTAAGCTCTGGAAACAAGTACTTC
TRBJ2-2,TRBD2,15,.,TRBV4-3,CASSAAGGPTGELSF,TGCGCCAGCAGTGCAGCGGGGGGGCCCACCGGGGAGCTGTCTTTT
TRBJ2-6,.,17,.,TRBV7-2,CASSLDQGQPQHFVLTF,.
TRBJ1-2,.,15,many,TRBV19,CASRFKEPTNYGYAF,TGTGCCAGTCGGTTTAAGGAACCTACTAACTATGGCTACGCCTTC
TRBJ1-2,TRBD1,15,.,TRBV6-6,CARREGQGANYGYTF,TGTGCCAGGAGAGAAGGGCAGGGGGCCAACTATGGCTACACCTTC
TRBJ1-1,.,14,.,TRBV7-3,CASSSSRMNTEAFF,TGTGCCAGCAGCTCGTCCAGAATGAACACTGAAGCTTTCTTT
TRBJ1-6,.,15,.,TRBV7-2,CASQVERGQRPPPHF,TGTGCCAGCCAGGTAGAGCGCGGGCAGAGGCCACCCCCCCACTTT
TRBJ1-2,.,14,many,TRBV25-1,CASSEMRGGYGYTF,TGTGCCAGCAGTGAAATGCGAGGGGGTTATGGCTACACCTTC
TRBJ1-5,TRBD1,15,many,TRBV12-5,CASGTPDRGNQPQHF,TGTGCTAGTGGTACCCCGGACAGGGGAAATCAGCCCCAGCATTTT
TRBJ2-6,TRBD1,17,.,TRBV25-1,CASSLTGGLDGANVLTF,TGTGCCAGCAGTTTGACAGGGGGCTTGGATGGGGCCAACGTCCTGACTTTC
TRBJ2-1,.,15,.,TRBV7-6,CASSLLAYPYNEQFF,TGTGCCAGCAGCTTATTGGCCTACCCCTACAATGAGCAGTTCTTC
TRBJ2-3,.,15,.,TRBV7-4,CASSLEAKKGNTSYF,TGTGCCAGCAGCCTAGAGGCTAAGAAGGGGAATACGAGCTATTTT
TRBJ2-5,.,14,.,TRBV7-2,CASSSGGRFETQYF,TGTGCCAGCAGCTCGGGCGGCCGGTTTGAGACCCAGTACTTC
TRBJ1-1,.,13,.,TRBV20-1,CSAGRATNTEAFF,TGCAGTGCTGGACGAGCTACGAACACTGAAGCTTTCTTT
TRBJ1-5,.,14,.,TRBV15,CATSRDEGIGPQHF,TGTGCCACCAGCAGAGATGAGGGTATAGGGCCCCAGCATTTT
TRBJ1-2,.,16,.,TRBV9,CASSAHLSDSDACYTF,TGTGCCAGCAGCGCCCACCTTAGTGACAGTGACGCTTGCTACACCTTC
TRBJ2-3,.,12,many,TRBV12-3/TRBV12-4,CASRGQTDTQYF,TGTGCCAGCAGGGGCCAGACAGATACGCAGTATTTT
TRBJ1-2,.,12,many,TRBV29-1,CSVVPGIYGYTF,TGCAGCGTTGTCCCGGGGATCTATGGCTACACCTTC
TRBJ2-2,.,16,many,TRBV9,CASSLRDGLISGELFF,TGTGCCAGCAGCCTCCGGGACGGTTTAATATCCGGGGAGCTGTTTTTT
TRBJ1-1,.,16,.,TRBV7-6,CASSPPTAPMNTEAFF,TGTGCCAGCAGTCCACCGACAGCACCGATGAACACTGAAGCTTTCTTT
TRBJ1-4,.,12,many,TRBV10-3,CAISESHAKLFF,TGTGCCATCAGTGAGTCACATGCAAAACTGTTTTTT
TRBJ2-3,TRBD1,13,.,TRBV20-1,CSARDGTGGTQYF,TGCAGTGCTAGGGACGGAACAGGGGGTACGCAGTATTTT
TRBJ2-3,TRBD2,15,.,TRBV11-1,CASRHKRGYTDTQYF,TGTGCCAGCCGCCATAAGCGGGGCTATACAGATACGCAGTATTTT
TRBJ2-3,TRBD2,15,many,TRBV20-1,CSAPTSGGVTDTQYF,TGCAGTGCTCCGACTAGCGGGGGGGTCACAGATACGCAGTATTTT
TRBJ1-2,TRBD1,15,.,TRBV20-1,CSARSHNRQGDGYTF,TGCAGTGCTAGAAGTCACAACAGACAGGGTGATGGCTACACCTTC
TRBJ2-7,.,14,.,TRBV7-8,CASSFAGAREQYFF,.
TRBJ1-3,.,14,.,TRBV7-9,CASSQHWPGNTIYF,TGTGCCAGCAGCCAACATTGGCCAGGAAACACCATATATTTT
TRBJ1-1,.,13,.,TRBV20-1,CSARDWINPEAFF,TGCAGTGCTAGAGATTGGATCAATCCTGAAGCTTTCTTT
TRBJ1-1,.,18,few,TRBV27,CASSAPHGSPEGNTEAFF,TGTGCCAGCAGCGCCCCCCATGGGAGTCCAGAGGGGAACACTGAAGCTTTCTTT
TRBJ2-1,TRBD1,15,few,TRBV6-2/TRBV6-3,CASSLAGTGSNEQFF,TGTGCCAGCAGTCTAGCCGGGACAGGTTCCAATGAGCAGTTCTTC
TRBJ2-7,TRBD1,15,.,TRBV12-3/TRBV12-4,CASSETGQGLWKQYF,TGTGCCAGCAGCGAAACGGGACAGGGGCTTTGGAAGCAGTACTTC
TRBJ1-2,.,11,once,TRBV19,CASGRAGGNTF,TGTGCCAGTGGAAGGGCGGGGGGAAACACCTTC
TRBJ2-2,.,13,.,TRBV12-3/TRBV12-4,CASRTPPTGELFF,TGTGCCAGCAGAACCCCCCCAACGGGGGAGCTGTTTTTT
TRBJ1-4,.,16,.,TRBV11-1,CASSFSEVATNEKLFF,TGTGCCAGCAGCTTTTCCGAGGTGGCAACTAATGAAAAACTGTTTTTT
TRBJ1-1,TRBD1,16,few,TRBV24-1,CATSDRRQGVATEAFF,TGTGCCACCAGTGACCGAAGACAGGGAGTGGCAACTGAAGCTTTCTTT
TRBJ2-5,TRBD2,14,.,TRBV7-7,CASSLQARRETHFF,TGTGCTAGCAGCTTACAGGCTCGGCGGGAGACCCATTTTTTC
TRBJ1-1,TRBD1,15,.,TRBV5-4,CASSQSEGALTEAFF,TGCGCCAGCAGCCAATCCGAGGGGGCCCTCACTGAAGCTTTCTTT
TRBJ2-2,.,15,.,TRBV7-9,CASGGTLRNTGELFF,TGTGCCAGCGGAGGGACTCTCCGGAACACCGGGGAGCTGTTTTTT
TRBJ1-2,.,11,.,TRBV20-1,CSARDSYGYTF,TGCAGTGCTAGGGACAGCTATGGCTACACCTTC
TRBJ2-5,TRBD1,13,once,TRBV9,CATSTNRGETQYF,TGTGCCACCAGCACCAACAGGGGAGAGACCCAGTACTTC
TRBJ1-2,TRBD1,12,once,TRBV7-9,CASSHITGDYTF,TGTGCCAGCAGCCATATTACAGGGGACTACACCTTC
TRBJ2-7,.,14,.,TRBV7-7,CASSLAGTGEQLFF,TGTGCCAGCAGCTTAGCGGGGACCGGGGAGCAGCTTTTTTTC
TRBJ1-5,.,8,.,TRBV7-9,CASSSQHF,TGTGCCAGCAGCTCCCAGCATTTT
TRBJ2-5,TRBD2,13,.,TRBV12-3/TRBV12-4,CASSTGLAGAQYF,TGTGCCAGCAGTACTGGACTAGCGGGGGCCCAGTACTTC
TRBJ2-5,TRBD1,15,.,TRBV20-1,CSARDLDRGSEAQYF,TGCAGTGCTAGAGATCTGGACAGGGGGTCTGAGGCCCAGTACTTC
TRBJ2-3,TRBD2,14,.,TRBV7-8,CASSVAGSTAPQYF,TGTGCCAGCAGCGTAGCGGGTAGCACAGCTCCGCAGTATTTT
TRBJ2-7,TRBD2,12,.,TRBV7-9,CATSGGAGEQYF,TGTGCCACCTCGGGAGGGGCCGGCGAGCAGTACTTC
TRBJ2-1,.,14,many,TRBV12-3/TRBV12-4,CASRGTNSVNEQFF,TGTGCCAGCAGAGGGACCAATAGCGTCAATGAGCAGTTCTTC
TRBJ2-7,.,15,.,TRBV9,CASSPGQSGYYEEYF,TGTGCCAGCAGCCCGGGGCAGTCGGGCTACTACGAGGAGTACTTC
TRBJ2-3,TRBD2,17,.,TRBV7-6,CASSLGGGALCEQTQYF,TGTGCCAGCAGCTTAGGCGGGGGGGCCCTCTGCGAACAGACGCAGTATTTT
TRBJ2-5,TRBD2,13,many,TRBV3-1,CASSQSGVETQYF,TGTGCCAGCAGCCAAAGCGGGGTGGAGACCCAGTACTTC
TRBJ1-5,.,14,few,TRBV15,CATSKQGSNQPQHF,TGTGCCACCAGCAAGCAAGGAAGCAATCAGCCCCAGCATTTT
TRBJ2-7,.,15,.,TRBV5-1,CASSLATYGPYEQYF,TGCGCCAGCAGCTTGGCCACTTATGGTCCCTACGAGCAGTACTTC
TRBJ2-2,TRBD2,17,.,TRBV2,CASSPHPHTAGSGELFF,TGTGCCAGCAGCCCTCACCCACACACAGCGGGGAGTGGGGAGCTGTTTTTT
TRBJ2-3,TRBD2,16,.,TRBV7-2,CASSPRPSGGTDTQYF,TGTGCCAGCAGCCCTAGGCCTAGCGGGGGCACAGATACGCAGTATTTT
TRBJ2-3,.,12,few,TRBV29-1,CSARLVADTQYF,TGCAGCGCGAGACTAGTTGCAGATACGCAGTATTTT
TRBJ1-2,TRBD1,17,.,TRBV6-5,CASNPPGQGIASYGYTF,TGTGCCAGCAACCCGCCGGGACAGGGGATTGCCAGCTATGGCTACACCTTC
TRBJ1-6,.,13,few,TRBV7-2,CASSLDTEEPLHF,TGTGCCAGCAGCCTGGACACTGAGGAGCCCCTCCACTTT